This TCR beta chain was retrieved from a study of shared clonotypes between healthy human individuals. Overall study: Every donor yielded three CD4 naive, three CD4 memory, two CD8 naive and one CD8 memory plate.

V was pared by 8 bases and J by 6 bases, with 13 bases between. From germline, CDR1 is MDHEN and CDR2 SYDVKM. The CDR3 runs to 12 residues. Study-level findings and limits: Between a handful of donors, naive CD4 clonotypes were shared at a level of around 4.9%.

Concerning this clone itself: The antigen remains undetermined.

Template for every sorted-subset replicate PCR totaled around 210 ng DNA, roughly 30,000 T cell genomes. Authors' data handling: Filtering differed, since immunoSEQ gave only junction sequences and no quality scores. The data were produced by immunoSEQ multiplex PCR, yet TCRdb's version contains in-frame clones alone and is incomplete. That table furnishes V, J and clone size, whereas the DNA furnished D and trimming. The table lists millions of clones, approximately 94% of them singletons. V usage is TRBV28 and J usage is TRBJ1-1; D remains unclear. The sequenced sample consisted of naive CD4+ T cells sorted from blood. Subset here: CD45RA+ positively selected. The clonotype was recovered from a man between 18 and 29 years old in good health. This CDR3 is CASAHPGSEAFF. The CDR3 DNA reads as TGTGCCAGCGCCCACCCAGGATCTGAAGCTTTCTTT.